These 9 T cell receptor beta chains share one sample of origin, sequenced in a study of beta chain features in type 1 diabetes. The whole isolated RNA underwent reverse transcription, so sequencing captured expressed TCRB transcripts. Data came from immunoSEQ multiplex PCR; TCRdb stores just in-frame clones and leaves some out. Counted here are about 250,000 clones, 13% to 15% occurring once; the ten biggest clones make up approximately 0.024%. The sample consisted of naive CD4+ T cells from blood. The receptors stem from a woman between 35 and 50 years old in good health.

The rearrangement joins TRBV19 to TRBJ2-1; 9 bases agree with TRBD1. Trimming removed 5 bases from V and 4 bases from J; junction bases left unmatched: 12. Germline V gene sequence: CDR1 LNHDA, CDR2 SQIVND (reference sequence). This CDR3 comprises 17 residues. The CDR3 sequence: CASSPNPGQGDYNEQFF. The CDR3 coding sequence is TGTGCCAGTAGTCCAAACCCGGGACAGGGAGATTACAATGAGCAGTTCTTC.

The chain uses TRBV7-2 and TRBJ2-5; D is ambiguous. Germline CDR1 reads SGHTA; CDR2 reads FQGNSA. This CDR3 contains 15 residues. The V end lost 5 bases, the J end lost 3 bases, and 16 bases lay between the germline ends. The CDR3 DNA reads TGTGCCAGCAGCCCCGTTAGGAGAGACGAAGAGACCCAGTACTTC. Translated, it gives CASSPVRRDEETQYF.

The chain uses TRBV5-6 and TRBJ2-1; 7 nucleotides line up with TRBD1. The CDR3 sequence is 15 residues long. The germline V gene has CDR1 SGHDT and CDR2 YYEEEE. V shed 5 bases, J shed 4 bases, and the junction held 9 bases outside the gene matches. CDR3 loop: CASSTGVTTYNEQFF. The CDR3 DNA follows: TGTGCCAGCAGTACAGGGGTAACTACGTACAATGAGCAGTTCTTC.

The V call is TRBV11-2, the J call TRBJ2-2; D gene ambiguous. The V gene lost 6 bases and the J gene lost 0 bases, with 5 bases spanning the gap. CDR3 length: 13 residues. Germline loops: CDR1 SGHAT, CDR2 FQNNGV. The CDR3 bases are TGTGCCAGCAGTTACTCGAACACCGGGGAGCTGTTTTTT. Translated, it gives CASSYSNTGELFF.

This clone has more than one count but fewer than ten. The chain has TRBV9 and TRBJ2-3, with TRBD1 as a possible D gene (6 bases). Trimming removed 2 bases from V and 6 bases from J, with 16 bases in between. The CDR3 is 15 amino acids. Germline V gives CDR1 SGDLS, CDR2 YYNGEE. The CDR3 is CASSVDPSGADTQYF. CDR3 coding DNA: TGTGCCAGCAGCGTTGACCCTTCAGGGGCGGATACGCAGTATTTT.

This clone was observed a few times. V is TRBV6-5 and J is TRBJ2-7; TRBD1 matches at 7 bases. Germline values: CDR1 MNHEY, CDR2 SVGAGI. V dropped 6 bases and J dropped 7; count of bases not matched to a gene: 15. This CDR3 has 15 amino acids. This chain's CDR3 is CASRDEGARWREQYF. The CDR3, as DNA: TGTGCCAGCAGGGACGAGGGGGCCCGGTGGAGAGAGCAGTACTTC.

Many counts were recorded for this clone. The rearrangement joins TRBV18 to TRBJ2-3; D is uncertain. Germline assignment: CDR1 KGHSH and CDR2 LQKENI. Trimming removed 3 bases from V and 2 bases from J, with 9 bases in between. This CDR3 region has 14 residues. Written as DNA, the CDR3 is TGTGCCAGCTCACCGGGCCTTGACACAGATACGCAGTATTTT. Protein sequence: CASSPGLDTDTQYF.

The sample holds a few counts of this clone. The CDR3 nucleotides read TGTGCCAGCAGTCCTGCACAGGGTTGGGAAAACATTCAGTACTTC. Its protein product is CASSPAQGWENIQYF. The gene calls are TRBV27 and TRBJ2-4, with D possibly TRBD1 on 6 matching bases. Germline CDR1 MNHEY, CDR2 SMNVEV (reference sequence). V was clipped by 5 bases and J by 5 bases, with 16 bases between them. The CDR3 has 15 amino acids.

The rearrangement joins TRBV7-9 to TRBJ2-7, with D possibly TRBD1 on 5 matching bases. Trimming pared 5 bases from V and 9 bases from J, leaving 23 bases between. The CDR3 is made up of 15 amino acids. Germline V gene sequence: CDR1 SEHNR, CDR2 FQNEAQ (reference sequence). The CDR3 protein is CASSGGHYPSRMQYF. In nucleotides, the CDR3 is TGTGCCAGCAGCGGCGGACACTATCCCTCTCGGATGCAGTACTTC.